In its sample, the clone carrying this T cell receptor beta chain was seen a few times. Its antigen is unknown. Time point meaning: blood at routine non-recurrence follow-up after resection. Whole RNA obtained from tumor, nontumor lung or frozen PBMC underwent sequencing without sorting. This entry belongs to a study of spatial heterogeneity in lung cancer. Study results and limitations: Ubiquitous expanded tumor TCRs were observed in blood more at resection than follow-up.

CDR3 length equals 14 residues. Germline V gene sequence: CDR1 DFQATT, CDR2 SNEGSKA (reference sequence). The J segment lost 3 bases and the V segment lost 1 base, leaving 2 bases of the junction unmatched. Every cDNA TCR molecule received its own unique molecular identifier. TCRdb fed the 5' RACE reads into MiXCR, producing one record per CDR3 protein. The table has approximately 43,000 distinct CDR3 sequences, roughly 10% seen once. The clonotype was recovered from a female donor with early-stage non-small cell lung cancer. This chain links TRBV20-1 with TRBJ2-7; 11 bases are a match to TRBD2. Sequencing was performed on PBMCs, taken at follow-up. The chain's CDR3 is CSARVTSGGYEQYF. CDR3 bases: TGCAGTGCTAGAGTAACTAGCGGGGGCTACGAGCAGTACTTC.